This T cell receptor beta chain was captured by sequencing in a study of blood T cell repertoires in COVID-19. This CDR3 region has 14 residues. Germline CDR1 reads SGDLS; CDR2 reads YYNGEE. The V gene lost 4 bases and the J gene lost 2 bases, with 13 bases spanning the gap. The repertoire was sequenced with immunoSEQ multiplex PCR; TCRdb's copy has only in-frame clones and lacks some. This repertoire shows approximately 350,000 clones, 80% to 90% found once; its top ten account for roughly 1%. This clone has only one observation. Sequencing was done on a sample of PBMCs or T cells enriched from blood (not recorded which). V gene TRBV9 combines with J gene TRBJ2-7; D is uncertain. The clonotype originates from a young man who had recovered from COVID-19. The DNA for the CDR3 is TGTGCCAGCAGCCCTTCGGTAATACCCTACGAGCAGTACTTC. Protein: CASSPSVIPYEQYF. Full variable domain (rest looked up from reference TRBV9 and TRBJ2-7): DSGVTQTPKHLITATGQRVTLRCSPRSGDLSVYWYQQSLDQGLQFLIQYYNGEERAKGNILERFSAQQFPDLHSELNLSSLELGDSALYFCASSPSVIPYEQYFGPGTRLTVT.